This T cell receptor beta chain was sequenced during a study of shared clonotypes between healthy human individuals. Study information: Donors had three CD4 naive, three CD4 memory, two CD8 naive and one CD8 memory plate apiece.

CD45RA-negative memory and CD45RA+ naive subsets were split from the CD4+ cells. Investigators spread the genomic DNA of each subset evenly over several immunoSEQ plates. Measured with immunoSEQ multiplex PCR; TCRdb has only the in-frame clones, and not every one. The sample includes 2 million to 2.5 million clones, less than 95% of them seen just once. Sequencing input: naive CD4+ T cells from PBMCs. The subset denotes: CD45RA+ positively selected. This sequence was found in a man between 18 and 35 years old in good health. Some clones in this sample may be carry-over from other donors' samples.

The CDR3: CASSPGTWEDQPQHF. The CDR3 bases are TGTGCCAGCAGCCCCGGGACCTGGGAGGATCAGCCCCAGCATTTT. J is TRBJ1-5 and V is TRBV9; D might be TRBD1 (5 bases). Trimming left V 4 bases short and J 5 bases short, with 16 bases between. CDR3 length equals 15 residues. The germline gives CDR1 SGDLS, CDR2 YYNGEE.